What follows are 14 T cell receptor beta chains derived from one specimen sequenced in a study of T cells in Graves' hyperthyroidism and ophthalmopathy. Amplification yielded TCR beta CDR3 regions, with RNA transcripts as the source. The study used the HTBI primer set for a first-round RT-PCR of the TCR CDR3. Each CDR3 protein is one row after TCRdb ran MiXCR on the multiplex PCR reads. The sample carries about 400,000 distinct CDR3 sequences, under 15% recorded once. Sample: blood. These receptors were collected from a young woman with Graves' hyperthyroidism.

The chain's CDR3 is CASIPGGESDEQFF. CDR3 in DNA: TGTGCCAGCATCCCCGGGGGGGAGAGCGATGAGCAGTTCTTC. The rearrangement uses TRBV19 and TRBJ2-1; 8 nucleotides align to TRBD2. Per the germline V gene, CDR1 is LNHDA and CDR2 is SQIVND (reference sequence). The junction had 12 bases not matched to a gene; V was cut back by 9 bases and J by 8 bases. The CDR3 spans 14 residues.

This clonotype was seen repeatedly, ten times or more. V and J are TRBV20-1 and TRBJ1-2, with D maybe TRBD1 (5 bases). The CDR3 consists of 17 residues. V gave up 0 bases and J gave up 4 bases, with 21 bases separating them. Germline loops: CDR1 DFQATT, CDR2 SNEGSKA (reference sequence). The DNA for the CDR3 is TGCAGTGCTAGAGAGTTGTTGGGACGCCGACGGAGCTATGGCTACACCTTC. Encoded protein: CSARELLGRRRSYGYTF.

This clonotype was seen at least ten times. The V gene is TRBV15, the J gene TRBJ2-7; the D is unclear. V dropped 0 bases and J dropped 2 bases, with 8 bases sitting between them. This CDR3 region has 14 residues. Germline values: CDR1 LNHNV, CDR2 YYDKDF (reference sequence). DNA of the CDR3: TGTGCCACCAGCAGAGATGAGGTTGCCTACGAGCAGTACTTC. Translating it yields CATSRDEVAYEQYF.

This clonotype occurred many times. The V call is TRBV7-8, the J call TRBJ1-1, with unresolved D. The CDR3 consists of 12 residues. V was trimmed by 4 bases and J by 5 bases, leaving 8 bases between them. CDR1 is SGHVS, CDR2 FQNEAQ, per germline. CDR3: CASSSHPTEAFF. The CDR3 DNA is TGTGCCAGCAGCTCCCACCCGACTGAAGCTTTCTTT.

This clonotype showed up many times. V is TRBV4-1 and J is TRBJ1-5, with D possibly TRBD1 on 6 matching bases. CDR1 and CDR2 from the germline V gene are MGHRA and YSYEKL. Trimming shortened V by 0 bases and J by 0 bases, and 15 bases separated the two germline ends. The CDR3 covers 18 residues. The CDR3 region has the DNA TGCGCCAGCAGCCAAGAGGGTGCAGGGGTGTATAGCAATCAGCCCCAGCATTTT. Its protein is CASSQEGAGVYSNQPQHF.

The chain carries TRBV15 and TRBJ2-6; maybe TRBD2 (5 bases). V was pared by 7 bases and J by 0 bases, with 7 bases between. The CDR3 is 14 amino acids. CDR1 LNHNV and CDR2 YYDKDF come from the germline V gene (reference sequence). In DNA form, the CDR3 reads TGTGCCACCAAACGGGGCTCTGGGGCCAACGTCCTGACTTTC. It specifies CATKRGSGANVLTF. Variable domain in full (rest from reference TRBV15 and TRBJ2-6): DAMVIQNPRYQVTQFGKPVTLSCSQTLNHNVMYWYQQKSSQAPKLLFHYYDKDFNNEADTPDNFQSRRPNTSFCFLDIRSPGLGDTAMYLCATKRGSGANVLTFGAGSRLTVL.

This clonotype was counted at least ten times. V usage is TRBV3-1 and J usage is TRBJ1-6; no definite D call. The V gene lost 1 base and the J gene lost 7 bases, with 2 bases spanning the gap. Germline CDR1 LGHDT, CDR2 YNNKEL (reference sequence). CDR3 size: 12 residues. CDR3 in DNA: TGTGCCAGCAGCCAAGCGAATTCACCCCTCCACTTT. It is translated as CASSQANSPLHF. Full variable domain (outside the CDR3, taken from reference TRBV3-1 and TRBJ1-6): DTAVSQTPKYLVTQMGNDKSIKCEQNLGHDTMYWYKQDSKKFLKIMFSYNNKELIINETVPNRFSPKSPDKAHLNLHINSLELGDSAVYFCASSQANSPLHFGNGTRLTVT.

This clonotype has only a few counts. The chain carries TRBV9 and TRBJ2-7; the match to TRBD1 covers 8 bases. The V gene's germline CDR1 is SGDLS and CDR2 YYNGEE. The V segment lost 3 bases and the J segment 6 bases; nucleotides outside the gene matches: 8. This CDR3 region has 14 residues. CDR3 protein: CASSARQGYGEQYF. The CDR3 DNA follows: TGTGCCAGCAGCGCCCGACAGGGGTACGGCGAGCAGTACTTC.

Worth noting for this clonotype: At one end the junction does not follow the germline gene, possibly because of a read error. The chain couples TRBV7-7 to TRBJ2-5, with 9 bases that match TRBD1. Near its end, the DNA agrees better with TRBJ2-1, so the J call may be wrong. CDR1 SSHAT and CDR2 FNYEAQ come from the germline V gene (reference sequence). The CDR3 is made up of 15 amino acids. The CDR3 loop is CASSPRTGALKTQFF. CDR3 nucleotide sequence: TGTGCTAGCAGCCCGAGGACAGGGGCCTTAAAGACCCAGTTCTTC.

This clonotype was detected only a few times. The chain uses TRBV28 and TRBJ1-2; D not certain. CDR1 is MDHEN and CDR2 is SYDVKM in the germline V gene. With 5 bases removed from V and 6 bases from J, the gap between germline ends came to 13 bases. CDR3 length: 13 residues. The CDR3 sequence: CASSTSRSHGYTF. CDR3 bases: TGTGCCAGCAGTACCTCGAGGAGTCATGGCTACACCTTC.

The table lists this clonotype with many counts. The chain recombines TRBV5-1 with TRBJ1-2, with TRBD1 matching 9 bases. From germline, CDR1 is SGHRS and CDR2 YFSETQ. V shed 5 bases and J 3 bases; nucleotides not matched to a gene: 5. The length of the CDR3 is 14 residues. The CDR3 nucleotides are TGCGCCAGCAGGAGGGGACAGGGCGACTATGGCTACACCTTC. The encoded protein is CASRRGQGDYGYTF. The entire variable domain, with the rest obtained from reference TRBV5-1 and TRBJ1-2, is as follows: KAGVTQTPRYLIKTRGQQVTLSCSPISGHRSVSWYQQTPGQGLQFLFEYFSETQRNKGNFPGRFSGRQFSNSRSEMNVSTLELGDSALYLCASRRGQGDYGYTFGSGTRLTVV.

V usage is TRBV19 and J usage is TRBJ2-4, with 9 positions matching TRBD1. In germline, CDR1 is LNHDA, CDR2 SQIVND (reference sequence). Germline trimming cut 4 bases from V and 0 bases from J; bases unmatched to any gene: 10. This CDR3 spans 18 amino acids. CDR3 loop: CASSTRQGVNLAKNIQYF. CDR3 DNA sequence: TGTGCCAGTAGTACCCGACAGGGGGTAAACTTAGCCAAAAACATTCAGTACTTC.

The V and J genes are TRBV20-1 and TRBJ2-5; D may be TRBD2 (6 bases). Germline V gene data show CDR1 as DFQATT and CDR2 as SNEGSKA (reference sequence). V was pared by 4 bases and J by 0 bases, with 9 bases between. CDR3 length: 13 amino acids. The CDR3 loop reads CSATREYQETQYF. For the CDR3, the DNA is TGCAGTGCTACCCGGGAGTACCAAGAGACCCAGTACTTC.

This clonotype was detected ten times or more. The chain carries TRBV6-1 and TRBJ1-2, with 10 bases identical to TRBD1. CDR1 MNHNS and CDR2 SASEGT come from the germline V gene. V was pared by 4 bases and J by 7 bases, with 3 bases of the junction left unmatched. The CDR3 runs to 13 residues. The CDR3 protein is CASSAGQGIGYTF. CDR3 nucleotide sequence: TGTGCCAGCAGTGCGGGACAGGGGATTGGCTACACCTTC.